Below are 25 T cell receptor beta chains sequenced from a single sample in a study of T cell changes during pregnancy in multiple sclerosis. Method: immunoSEQ multiplex PCR; TCRdb's copy keeps in-frame clones and lacks some. The data contain roughly 93,000 clones, 80% to 95% of them singletons. The material was peripheral blood, obtained after pregnancy. The source is a female donor with multiple sclerosis, enrolled in a pregnancy study.

The chain uses TRBV25-1 and TRBJ2-5; 9 nucleotides line up with TRBD2. V lost 3 bases and J lost 1; bases outside the gene matches: 6. CDR1 is MGHDK, CDR2 SYGVNS, per germline. The CDR3 has 16 amino acids. Written as DNA, the CDR3 is TGTGCCAGCAGTGATCTCTCGACTAGCGGCCAAGAGACCCAGTACTTC. Its protein product is CASSDLSTSGQETQYF.

CDR3 sequence reads: CASSSSGTGTATEAFF. CDR3 bases: TGTGCCAGCAGCTCATCCGGGACAGGGACGGCGACTGAAGCTTTCTTT. The chain links TRBV7-6 to TRBJ1-1; 9 nucleotides line up with TRBD1. V trimming: 4 bases; J trimming: 5 bases; junction bases outside the gene matches: 11. CDR1 SGHVS and CDR2 FNYEAQ come from the germline V gene. This CDR3 region has 16 residues.

The chain uses TRBV19 and TRBJ2-1; TRBD2 might be the D (5 bases). Trimming took off 4 bases at V and 6 bases at J, with 13 bases between the two ends. Per the germline V gene, CDR1 is LNHDA and CDR2 is SQIVND (reference sequence). CDR3 length: 14 amino acids. This chain's CDR3 is CASSNQRWGNEQFF. CDR3 DNA: TGTGCCAGTAGTAACCAGCGGTGGGGCAATGAGCAGTTCTTC.

This clone was counted a single time. The chain carries TRBV6-1 and TRBJ1-2; 8 bases are a match to TRBD1. Looked up from germline, CDR1 is MNHNS and CDR2 is SASEGT. Trimming removed 7 bases from V and 3 bases from J; junction bases left unmatched: 7. CDR3 length equals 14 residues. Written as DNA, the CDR3 is TGTGCCAGCACCGGGGACAGGCGCCACTATGGCTACACCTTC. Its translation is CASTGDRRHYGYTF.

V and J are TRBV9 and TRBJ1-1, with 9 bases fitting TRBD1. Trimming at V came to 7 bases and at J to 3 bases, leaving 16 bases not matched to a gene. This CDR3 is built from 17 residues. Germline loops: CDR1 SGDLS, CDR2 YYNGEE. CDR3 sequence (DNA): TGTGCCAGCGCCCGGGGGAGGGACAGGGTCATTGACACTGAAGCTTTCTTT. It codes for CASARGRDRVIDTEAFF.

The rearrangement links TRBV27 to TRBJ1-1; a possible D gene is TRBD1 (5 bases). CDR1 is MNHEY, CDR2 SMNVEV, per germline (reference sequence). Trimming took 10 bases from V and 3 from J, leaving 24 bases between them. CDR3 length: 16 residues. CDR3 protein: CAIPGTVEGRDTEAFF. In nucleotides, the CDR3 is TGTGCCATCCCCGGGACGGTCGAGGGGAGGGACACTGAAGCTTTCTTT.

The J gene is TRBJ1-5, the V gene TRBV4-1, with 8 positions matching TRBD1. With V trimmed by 1 base and J by 2 bases, 7 bases remained unmatched. The germline V gene has CDR1 MGHRA and CDR2 YSYEKL. The length of the CDR3 is 17 residues. This chain's CDR3 is CASSQADGQGGNQPQHF. For the CDR3, the DNA is TGCGCCAGCAGCCAAGCTGACGGACAGGGTGGCAATCAGCCCCAGCATTTT.

The V gene is TRBV6-5, the J gene TRBJ2-5, with D maybe TRBD1 (6 bases). The germline CDR1 and CDR2 sequences are MNHEY and SVGAGI. V lost 0 bases to trimming and J lost 1 base, with 12 bases between them. This CDR3 contains 16 residues. The CDR3 spells CASSYSGADLQETQYF. DNA of the CDR3: TGTGCCAGCAGTTACTCGGGGGCGGACCTCCAAGAGACCCAGTACTTC.

The rearrangement uses TRBV5-1 and TRBJ2-7; TRBD1 matches 11 bases. V shed 4 bases and J 3 bases; nucleotides not matched to a gene: 3. This CDR3 region has 14 residues. Germline CDR1 is SGHRS and CDR2 is YFSETQ. The CDR3 nucleotides read TGCGCCAGCAGCCGGGGACAGGGGGTCTACGAGCAGTACTTC. Amino acids: CASSRGQGVYEQYF.

The CDR3 loop reads CASSFGQGPSGNQPQHF. The CDR3, as DNA: TGTGCCAGCAGTTTCGGACAGGGGCCCTCAGGCAATCAGCCCCAGCATTTT. V is TRBV27 and J is TRBJ1-5; 9 bases align to TRBD1. Germline values: CDR1 MNHEY, CDR2 SMNVEV (reference sequence). CDR3 size: 17 residues. The trim removed 3 bases at V and 2 bases at J, leaving 8 bases unmatched.

The chain links TRBV6-5 to TRBJ2-5; maybe TRBD1 (5 bases). The J call may not be correct, given that the DNA end is closer to TRBJ2-7. CDR3 size: 15 residues. From germline, CDR1 is MNHEY and CDR2 SVGAGI. The CDR3 nucleotides are TGTGCCAGCAGCAACGATCCAGGGCAGGGCTCCGAGCAGTACTTC. This gives the protein CASSNDPGQGSEQYF.

V and J are TRBV2 and TRBJ2-4; tentative D call: TRBD2 (5 bases). The V gene's germline CDR1 is SNHLY and CDR2 FYNNEI. The CDR3 runs 14 residues. V was clipped by 7 bases and J by 3 bases, with 13 bases between them. The CDR3 sequence: CASKRLHDKNIQYF. CDR3 DNA sequence: TGTGCCAGCAAAAGACTACATGACAAAAACATTCAGTACTTC.

This rearrangement joins TRBV4-1 to TRBJ1-2, with unresolved D. V was pared by 0 bases and J by 4 bases, with 9 bases between. Germline V gene lookup returns CDR1 MGHRA and CDR2 YSYEKL. The CDR3 runs 14 residues. Here the CDR3 reads CASSQDQRGYGYTF. CDR3 nucleotides: TGCGCCAGCAGCCAAGATCAACGGGGCTATGGCTACACCTTC.

The rearrangement joins TRBV19 to TRBJ1-5; the D is unclear. The CDR3 is 14 amino acids. Germline values: CDR1 LNHDA, CDR2 SQIVND (reference sequence). V was cut by 8 bases and J by 0 bases, with 11 bases left in between. The CDR3 DNA sequence: TGTGCCAGTCGGTGGGAGTATAGCAATCAGCCCCAGCATTTT. The encoded protein is CASRWEYSNQPQHF.

The CDR3 region has the DNA TGTGCCAGCAGTCCTAGGGGATTCGGCTATGGCTACACCTTC. Its translation: CASSPRGFGYGYTF. The chain is built from TRBV25-1 and TRBJ1-2, with D possibly TRBD1 on 5 matching bases. Germline lookup yields CDR1 MGHDK and CDR2 SYGVNS. This CDR3 comprises 14 residues. The germline V and J ends were trimmed by 5 bases and 4 bases, with 14 bases remaining between them.

The rearrangement joins TRBV7-9 to TRBJ1-5, with 9 positions matching TRBD1. The CDR3 totals 15 residues. V dropped 5 bases and J dropped 7; count of bases not matched to a gene: 9. Germline V CDR1 and CDR2: SEHNR, FQNEAQ (reference sequence). The CDR3 bases are TGTGCCAGCAGCAGCCCCGACAGGGGGGAACAGCCCCAGCATTTT. As protein: CASSSPDRGEQPQHF.

This sequence joins TRBV6-6 and TRBJ1-5; D remains ambiguous. Trimming removed 2 bases from V and 7 bases from J, with 6 bases in between. Germline values: CDR1 MNHNY, CDR2 SVGAGI (reference sequence). The CDR3 sequence is 12 residues long. In DNA form, the CDR3 reads TGTGCCAGCAGTTACGCAGTCCAGCCCCAGCATTTT. Its translation: CASSYAVQPQHF.

The J gene is TRBJ2-5, the V gene TRBV29-1, with a possible D match to TRBD2 (7 bases). The CDR3 spans 14 residues. The germline V gene has CDR1 SQVTM and CDR2 ANQGSEA. Trimming took off 4 bases at V and 5 bases at J, with 17 bases between the two ends. CDR3 protein: CSVVGAGAGETQYF. The CDR3 DNA sequence: TGCAGCGTTGTGGGGGCGGGAGCCGGGGAGACCCAGTACTTC.

The count of this clone is one. The CDR3 nucleotides are TGTGCCAGCAGCTTAAAAGGGAGCTCCTACAATGAGCAGTTCTTC. Amino acid sequence: CASSLKGSSYNEQFF. The chain has TRBV7-9 and TRBJ2-1, with D possibly TRBD2 on 5 matching bases. Germline CDR1 and CDR2: SEHNR and FQNEAQ (reference sequence). V lost 2 bases and J lost 0, with 8 bases in between. This CDR3 spans 15 amino acids.

This clone occurred once. The chain employs TRBV7-9 and TRBJ1-4, with 7 positions matching TRBD1. CDR3 length: 16 amino acids. The germline CDR1 and CDR2 sequences are SEHNR and FQNEAQ (reference sequence). Trimming cost V 1 base and J 3 bases; bases outside gene matches: 5. The chain's CDR3 is CASSLGAGTANEKLFF. The CDR3 DNA is TGTGCCAGCAGCTTAGGCGCCGGGACAGCTAATGAAAAACTGTTTTTT.

This chain joins TRBV9 and TRBJ2-7; maybe TRBD2 (5 bases). Looked up from germline, CDR1 is SGDLS and CDR2 is YYNGEE. The CDR3 spans 15 residues. V shed 0 bases and J shed 1 base, with 11 bases lying between them. This chain's CDR3 is CASSVDPSSSYEQYF. The CDR3 nucleotides read TGTGCCAGCAGCGTAGATCCTAGCAGTTCCTACGAGCAGTACTTC. The full variable domain, with the rest looked up from reference TRBV9 and TRBJ2-7, is DSGVTQTPKHLITATGQRVTLRCSPRSGDLSVYWYQQSLDQGLQFLIQYYNGEERAKGNILERFSAQQFPDLHSELNLSSLELGDSALYFCASSVDPSSSYEQYFGPGTRLTVT.

CDR3 in amino acids: CASSSPGRDSYNEQFF. Here the CDR3 DNA reads TGTGCCAGCAGTTCCCCAGGGCGGGATTCCTACAATGAGCAGTTCTTC. V usage is TRBV27 and J usage is TRBJ2-1; D possibly corresponds to TRBD2 (6 bases). The CDR3 contains 16 residues. The germline V gene has CDR1 MNHEY and CDR2 SMNVEV (reference sequence). Between the trimmed V and J ends, which lost 4 bases and 1 base, there was a span of 14 bases.

This chain joins TRBV5-1 and TRBJ1-1; 8 bases fit TRBD1. Germline CDR1 SGHRS, CDR2 YFSETQ. The CDR3 sequence is 16 residues long. V was pared by 1 base and J by 4 bases, with 9 bases of the junction left unmatched. CDR3 amino acids: CASSLSRGLRGTEAFF. CDR3 bases: TGCGCCAGCAGCTTGTCCAGGGGGCTGCGGGGCACTGAAGCTTTCTTT.

V gene TRBV11-2 combines with J gene TRBJ2-2; perhaps TRBD1 as D (5 bases). Per the germline V gene, CDR1 is SGHAT and CDR2 is FQNNGV. The CDR3 has 16 amino acids. V lost 3 bases and J lost 2, with 13 bases in between. The CDR3 DNA is TGTGCCAGCAGCTTGCTCAGGGCGAAAAACACCGGGGAGCTGTTTTTT. The encoded protein is CASSLLRAKNTGELFF.

This clone was observed a single time. The chain uses TRBV6-6 and TRBJ1-1; D remains ambiguous. Germline V lookup: CDR1 MNHNY, CDR2 SVGAGI (reference sequence). The CDR3 runs to 15 residues. The V end was cut by 0 bases, the J end by 3 bases, with 11 bases between. CDR3 sequence reads: CASSYSSLDYTEAFF. The CDR3 DNA reads as TGTGCCAGCAGTTACTCGAGCTTAGATTACACTGAAGCTTTCTTT.